This T cell receptor beta chain was identified in a study of radiotherapy plus CTLA-4 blockade in lung cancer. This clone was detected only a few times. Its target is unknown. Study-level results: The study found tumor-derived TCR clones expanded in blood after radiotherapy plus ipilimumab.

This CDR3 has 15 amino acids. Data came from immunoSEQ multiplex PCR; TCRdb stores just in-frame clones and leaves some out. The repertoire holds 95,000 to 150,000 clones, approximately 90% seen once, with approximately 7% in the top ten. The starting material was peripheral blood, obtained from a patient treated with radiotherapy plus ipilimumab. The genes are TRBV21-1 and TRBJ1-2. TRBV21-1 is annotated as a pseudogene. The TCR sequence derives from a human donor with non-small cell lung cancer that progressed on radiotherapy plus ipilimumab. The CDR3 nucleotides read TGTGCCAGCAGCAATGCCCGGGATGGGGAGTTTGGCTACACCTTC. This codes for CASSNARDGEFGYTF.